This TCR beta chain appears in the sequencing data of a study of patients and donors after allogeneic stem cell transplantation. The J segment lost 3 bases and the V segment lost 5 bases, leaving 15 bases of the junction unmatched. From germline, CDR1 is SGHAT and CDR2 FQDESV (reference sequence). The CDR3 totals 19 residues. TCRdb reprocessed the RT-PCR reads via MiXCR and lists one record per CDR3 protein. The table shows about 410,000 distinct CDR3 sequences, with 15% to 20% occurring only once. The sequence derives from a human donor who was either an allogeneic HSCT recipient or a stem cell or donor lymphocyte infusion donor (not recorded which). It is not recorded whose cells these are; they may come from a transplant donor. Sequenced input: blood, either unsorted or a sorted T cell fraction (not recorded which). The chain combines TRBV11-1 with TRBJ2-7; 14 positions match TRBD2. CDR3: CASSGGLAGGIFTVYEQYF. CDR3 bases: TGTGCCAGCAGCGGAGGACTAGCGGGAGGAATTTTTACTGTCTACGAGCAGTACTTC.